This TCR beta chain emerged from a study of a mutant IDH1 vaccine in newly diagnosed glioma. Study at large: Antecedent treatment encompassed radiotherapy, temozolomide, or their combination; the majority received both. Study outcomes and limitations: Among patients, 93.3% showed immune responses induced by the vaccine.

Indicated time point: baseline, week 1 (first vaccination visit). Documented treatment: pre-vaccination baseline after standard-of-care therapy. Remarks on this clone: Its antigen remains unidentified.

The protocol was immunoSEQ multiplex PCR, while the TCRdb copy is restricted to in-frame clones and leaves out a portion. The sample holds tens of thousands of clones, 60% to 85% seen once. Germline CDR1 and CDR2: MNHEY and SMNVEV (reference sequence). The CDR3 covers 17 residues. Trimming took off 5 bases at V and 0 bases at J, with 19 bases between the two ends. V is TRBV27 and J is TRBJ1-2; tentatively, D is TRBD1 (5 bases). Sample: PBMCs, taken from a glioma patient treated with radiotherapy, temozolomide or both. This TCR was recovered from a middle-aged woman with glioma. CDR3 bases: TGTGCCAGCAGTGGGAGGGGATCGTGGGGGGCTAACTATGGCTACACCTTC. This gives the protein CASSGRGSWGANYGYTF.